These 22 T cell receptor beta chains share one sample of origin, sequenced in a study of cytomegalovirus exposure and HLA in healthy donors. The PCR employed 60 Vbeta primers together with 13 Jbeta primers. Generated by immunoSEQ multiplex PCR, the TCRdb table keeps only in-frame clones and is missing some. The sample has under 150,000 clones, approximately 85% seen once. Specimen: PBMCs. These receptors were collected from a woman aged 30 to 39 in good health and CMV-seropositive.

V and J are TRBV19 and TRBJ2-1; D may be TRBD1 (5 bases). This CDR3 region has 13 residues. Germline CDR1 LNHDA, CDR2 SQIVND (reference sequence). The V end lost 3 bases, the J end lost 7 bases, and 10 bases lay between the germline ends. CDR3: CASSIPRGNEQFF. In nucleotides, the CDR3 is TGTGCCAGTAGTATTCCAAGGGGTAATGAGCAGTTCTTC.

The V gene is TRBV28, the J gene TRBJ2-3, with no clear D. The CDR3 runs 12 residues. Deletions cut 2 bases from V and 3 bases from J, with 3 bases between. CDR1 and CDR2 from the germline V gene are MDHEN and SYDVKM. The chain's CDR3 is CASSLQTDTQYF. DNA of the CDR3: TGTGCCAGCAGTTTACAGACAGATACGCAGTATTTT.

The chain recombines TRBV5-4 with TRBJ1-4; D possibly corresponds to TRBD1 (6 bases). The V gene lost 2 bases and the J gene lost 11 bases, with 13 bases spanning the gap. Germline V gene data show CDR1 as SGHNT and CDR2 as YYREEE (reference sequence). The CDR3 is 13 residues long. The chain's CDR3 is CASSLYEGDKLFF. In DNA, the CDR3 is TGTGCCAGCAGCTTATATGAGGGGGACAAACTGTTTTTT.

The CDR3 sequence is CASSFPGGARDEQFF. The CDR3 bases are TGTGCCAGCAGCTTTCCCGGGGGGGCCCGGGATGAGCAGTTCTTC. V usage is TRBV7-9 and J usage is TRBJ2-1; 8 positions agree with TRBD2. V trimming: 3 bases; J trimming: 8 bases; junction bases outside the gene matches: 9. Germline CDR1 and CDR2: SEHNR and FQNEAQ (reference sequence). This CDR3 region has 15 residues.

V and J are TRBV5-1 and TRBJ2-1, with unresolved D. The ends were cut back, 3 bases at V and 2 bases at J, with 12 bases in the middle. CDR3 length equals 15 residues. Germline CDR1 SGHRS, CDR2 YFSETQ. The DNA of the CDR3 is TGCGCCAGCAGCTCCCAGGCTGCGCCCTACAATGAGCAGTTCTTC. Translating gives CASSSQAAPYNEQFF. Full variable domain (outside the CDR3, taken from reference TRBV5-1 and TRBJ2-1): KAGVTQTPRYLIKTRGQQVTLSCSPISGHRSVSWYQQTPGQGLQFLFEYFSETQRNKGNFPGRFSGRQFSNSRSEMNVSTLELGDSALYLCASSSQAAPYNEQFFGPGTRLTVL.

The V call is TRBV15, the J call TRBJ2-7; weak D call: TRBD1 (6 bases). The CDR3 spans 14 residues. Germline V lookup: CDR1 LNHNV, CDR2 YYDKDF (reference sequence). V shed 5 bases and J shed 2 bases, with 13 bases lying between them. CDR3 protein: CATSRSTGPYEQYF. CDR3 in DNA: TGTGCCACCAGCCGATCGACAGGACCCTACGAGCAGTACTTC.

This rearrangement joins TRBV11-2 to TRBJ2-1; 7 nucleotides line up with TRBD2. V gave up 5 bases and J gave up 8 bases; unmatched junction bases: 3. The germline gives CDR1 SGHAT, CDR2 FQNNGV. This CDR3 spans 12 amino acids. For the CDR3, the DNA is TGTGCCAGCAGCCGGGAGGAGGATGAGCAGTTCTTC. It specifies CASSREEDEQFF.

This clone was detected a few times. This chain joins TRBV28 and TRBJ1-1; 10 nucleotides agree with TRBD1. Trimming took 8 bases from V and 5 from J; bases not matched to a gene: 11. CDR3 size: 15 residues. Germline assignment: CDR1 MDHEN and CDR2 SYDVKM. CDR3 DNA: TGTGCCAGCGGGCCTTCCGGGACAGGGGTTACTGAAGCTTTCTTT. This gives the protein CASGPSGTGVTEAFF.

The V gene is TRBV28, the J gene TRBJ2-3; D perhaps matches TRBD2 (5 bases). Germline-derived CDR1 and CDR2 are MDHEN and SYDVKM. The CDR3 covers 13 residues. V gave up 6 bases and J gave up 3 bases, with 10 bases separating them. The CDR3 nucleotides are TGTGCCAGCAGGCTAGGAGGTACAGATACGCAGTATTTT. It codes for CASRLGGTDTQYF.

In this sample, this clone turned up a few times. This chain's CDR3 is CASSLAGVSNQPQHF. The DNA of the CDR3 is TGTGCCAGCAGCTTAGCAGGGGTTAGCAATCAGCCCCAGCATTTT. The chain joins TRBV7-9 to TRBJ1-5; a possible D gene is TRBD1 (5 bases). Between the trimmed V and J ends, which lost 0 bases and 0 bases, there was a span of 6 bases. CDR1 is SEHNR and CDR2 is FQNEAQ in the germline V gene (reference sequence). The CDR3 loop spans 15 amino acids.

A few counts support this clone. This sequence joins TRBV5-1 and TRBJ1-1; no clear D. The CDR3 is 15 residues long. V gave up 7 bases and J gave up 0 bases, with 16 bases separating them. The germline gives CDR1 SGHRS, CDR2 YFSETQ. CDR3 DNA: TGCGCCAGCGGACCCCGCCCGGGGATGAACACTGAAGCTTTCTTT. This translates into CASGPRPGMNTEAFF. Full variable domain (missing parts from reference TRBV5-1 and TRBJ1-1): KAGVTQTPRYLIKTRGQQVTLSCSPISGHRSVSWYQQTPGQGLQFLFEYFSETQRNKGNFPGRFSGRQFSNSRSEMNVSTLELGDSALYLCASGPRPGMNTEAFFGQGTRLTVV.

In DNA, the CDR3 is TGTGCCAGCAGCTCCTCCGGGGGCCGGGGGGGCGGAAAAGGGAACACTGAAGCTTTCTTT. Translation gives CASSSSGGRGGGKGNTEAFF. The V call is TRBV5-5, the J call TRBJ1-1; perhaps TRBD1 as D (6 bases). The CDR3 consists of 20 residues. The V end was cut by 3 bases, the J end by 1 base, with 28 bases between. Germline CDR1 SGHKS, CDR2 YYEKEE (reference sequence).

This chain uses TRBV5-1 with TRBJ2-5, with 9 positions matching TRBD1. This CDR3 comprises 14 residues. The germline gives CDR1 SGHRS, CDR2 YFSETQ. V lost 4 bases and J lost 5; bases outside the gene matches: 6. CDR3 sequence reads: CASSPGQGGETQYF. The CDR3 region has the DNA TGCGCCAGCAGCCCGGGACAGGGTGGCGAGACCCAGTACTTC.

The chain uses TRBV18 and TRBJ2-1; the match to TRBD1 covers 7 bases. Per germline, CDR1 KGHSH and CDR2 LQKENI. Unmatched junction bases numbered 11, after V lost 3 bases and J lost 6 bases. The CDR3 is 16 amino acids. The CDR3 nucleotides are TGTGCCAGCTCACCGGCCGAGACAGGGCTTATCAATGAGCAGTTCTTC. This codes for CASSPAETGLINEQFF.

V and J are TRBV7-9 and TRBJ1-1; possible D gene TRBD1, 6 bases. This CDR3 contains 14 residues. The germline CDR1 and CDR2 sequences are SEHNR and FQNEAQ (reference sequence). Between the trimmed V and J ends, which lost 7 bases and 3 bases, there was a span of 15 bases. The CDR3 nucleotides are TGTGCCAGCACCCCTACAGGGACGCACACTGAAGCTTTCTTT. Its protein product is CASTPTGTHTEAFF.

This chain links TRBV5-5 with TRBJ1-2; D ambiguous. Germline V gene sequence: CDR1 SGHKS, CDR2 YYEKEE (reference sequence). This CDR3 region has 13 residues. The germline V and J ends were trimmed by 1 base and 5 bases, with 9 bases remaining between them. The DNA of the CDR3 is TGTGCCAGCAGCTTGAGGCCCGGGTATGGCTACACCTTC. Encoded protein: CASSLRPGYGYTF.

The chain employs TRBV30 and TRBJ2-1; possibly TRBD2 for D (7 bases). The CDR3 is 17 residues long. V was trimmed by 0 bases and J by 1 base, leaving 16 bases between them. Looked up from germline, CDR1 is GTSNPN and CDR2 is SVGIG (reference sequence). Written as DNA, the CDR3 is TGTGCCTGGAGTGTACCGGAGGGGGGGGCTTCCTACAATGAGCAGTTCTTC. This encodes CAWSVPEGGASYNEQFF.

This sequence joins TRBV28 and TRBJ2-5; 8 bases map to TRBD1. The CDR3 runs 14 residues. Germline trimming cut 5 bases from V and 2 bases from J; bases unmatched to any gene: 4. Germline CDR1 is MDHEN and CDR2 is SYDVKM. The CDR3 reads CASSPTGVQETQYF. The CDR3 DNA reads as TGTGCCAGCAGTCCGACAGGGGTACAAGAGACCCAGTACTTC.

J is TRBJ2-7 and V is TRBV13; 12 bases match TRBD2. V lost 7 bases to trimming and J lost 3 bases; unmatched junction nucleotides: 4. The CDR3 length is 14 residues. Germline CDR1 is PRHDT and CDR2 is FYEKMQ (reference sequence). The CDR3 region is CASTPLAGGYEQYF. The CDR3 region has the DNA TGTGCCAGCACCCCACTAGCGGGAGGCTACGAGCAGTACTTC.

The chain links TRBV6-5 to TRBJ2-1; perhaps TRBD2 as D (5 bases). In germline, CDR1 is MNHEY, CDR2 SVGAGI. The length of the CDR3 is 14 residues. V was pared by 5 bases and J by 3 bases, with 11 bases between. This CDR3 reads CASSPRTGYNEQFF. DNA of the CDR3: TGTGCCAGCAGTCCCCGGACTGGCTACAATGAGCAGTTCTTC.

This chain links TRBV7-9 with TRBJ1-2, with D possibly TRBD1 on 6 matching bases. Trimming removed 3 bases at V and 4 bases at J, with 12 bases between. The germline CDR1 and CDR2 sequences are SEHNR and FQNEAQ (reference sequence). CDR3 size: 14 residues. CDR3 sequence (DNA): TGTGCCAGCAGCTTGGACGGGACAATCTATGGCTACACCTTC. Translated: CASSLDGTIYGYTF.

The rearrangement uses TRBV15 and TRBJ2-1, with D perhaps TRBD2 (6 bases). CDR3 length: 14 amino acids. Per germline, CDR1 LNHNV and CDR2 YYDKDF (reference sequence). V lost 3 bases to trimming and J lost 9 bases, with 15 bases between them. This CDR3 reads CATSSPWGEGEQFF. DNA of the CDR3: TGTGCCACCAGCAGCCCCTGGGGGGAAGGTGAGCAGTTCTTC.